The subject of this entry is one T cell receptor beta chain. This record comes from a study of blood T cell repertoires in COVID-19. Study at large: Whether acute or convalescent, the COVID-19 samples came from the United States, Italy and Spain.

Study processing details: Nucleated cell number was recorded as an estimate derived from reference gene primer amplification. Using immunoSEQ multiplex PCR, the repertoire was profiled, and TCRdb retains in-frame clones only, with some absent. That table gives V, J and clone size, and the DNA gave D and trimming. The sample lists roughly 71,000 clones, more than 80% seen once, with approximately 1.9% in the top ten. Germline V gene sequence: CDR1 LNHDA, CDR2 SQIVND (reference sequence). After removal of 1 base from V and 4 bases from J, the junction contained 4 bases not matched to a gene. The CDR3 is 16 residues long.

The TCR was taken from a man aged 25 to 40 with acute or convalescent COVID-19. The sample taken for sequencing was peripheral blood. The chain employs TRBV19 and TRBJ2-3, with 11 bases matching TRBD2. The CDR3 bases are TGTGCCAGTAGTATAGTTAGCGGGGGGGCCCCAGATACGCAGTATTTT. It encodes CASSIVSGGAPDTQYF.